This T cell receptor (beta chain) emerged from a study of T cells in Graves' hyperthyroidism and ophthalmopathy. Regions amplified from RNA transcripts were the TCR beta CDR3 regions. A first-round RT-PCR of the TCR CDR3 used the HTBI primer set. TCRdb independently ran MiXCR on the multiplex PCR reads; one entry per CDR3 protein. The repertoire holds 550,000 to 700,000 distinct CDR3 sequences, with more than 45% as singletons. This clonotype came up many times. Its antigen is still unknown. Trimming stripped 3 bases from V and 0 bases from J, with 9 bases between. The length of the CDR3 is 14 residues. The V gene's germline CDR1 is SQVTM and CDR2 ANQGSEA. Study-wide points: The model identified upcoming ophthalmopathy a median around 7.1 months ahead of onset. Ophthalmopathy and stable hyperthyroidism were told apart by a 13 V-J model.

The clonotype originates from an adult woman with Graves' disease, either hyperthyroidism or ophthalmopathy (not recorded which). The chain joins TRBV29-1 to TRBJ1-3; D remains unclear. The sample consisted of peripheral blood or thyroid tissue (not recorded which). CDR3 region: CSVDPDNSGNTIYF. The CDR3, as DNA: TGCAGCGTTGATCCAGATAACTCTGGAAACACCATATATTTT.